This entry features one TCR beta chain sequence. Its antigen is undetermined. The CDR3 has 14 residues. Germline V CDR1 and CDR2: LNHDA, SQIVND (reference sequence). This record comes from a study of monozygotic twins with inflammatory bowel disease. Findings and caveats of the study: Compared with healthy co-twins, IBD patients showed reduced TCRbeta repertoire diversity by inverse Simpson.

UMIs were attached via template switching, each with a 6-nucleotide sample barcode. The study subjected TCRalpha and TCRbeta cDNA to two nested PCRs of roughly 16 and 10 cycles. Using the 5' RACE reads, TCRdb records one entry per CDR3 protein without DNA. This specimen shows approximately 400,000 distinct CDR3 sequences; the ten leading clones hold around 2.3%. The chain recombines TRBV19 with TRBJ2-1. The receptor was derived from a human donor with ulcerative colitis or Crohn's disease, or a healthy co-twin of an affected twin (not recorded which). Sequencing input: blood. CDR3 loop: CASSIAGVYNEQFF.